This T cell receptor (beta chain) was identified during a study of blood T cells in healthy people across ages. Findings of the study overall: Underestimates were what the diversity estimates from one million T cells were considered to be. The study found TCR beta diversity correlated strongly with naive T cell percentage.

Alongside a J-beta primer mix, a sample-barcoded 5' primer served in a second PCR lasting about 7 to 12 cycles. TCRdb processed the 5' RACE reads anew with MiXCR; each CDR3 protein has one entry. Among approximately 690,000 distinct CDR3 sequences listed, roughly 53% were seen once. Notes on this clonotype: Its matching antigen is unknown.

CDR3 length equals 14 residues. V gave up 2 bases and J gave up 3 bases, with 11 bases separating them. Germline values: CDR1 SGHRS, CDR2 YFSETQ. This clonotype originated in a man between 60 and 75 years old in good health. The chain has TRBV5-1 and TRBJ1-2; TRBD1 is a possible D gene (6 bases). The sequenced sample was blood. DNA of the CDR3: TGCGCCAGCAGCTTCCAGGGGAGAGACTATGGCTACACCTTC. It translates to CASSFQGRDYGYTF.